One and the same sample provided the 8 T cell receptor beta chains below, sequenced in a study of blood T cells in healthy people across ages. For the second PCR, which ran for roughly 6 to 12 cycles, a sample-barcoded 5' primer and a J-beta primer mix were used. In TCRdb, the 5' RACE reads were re-called with MiXCR into one record per CDR3 protein. Here the sample spans 550,000 to 700,000 distinct CDR3 sequences, about 26% being singletons. The sample taken for sequencing was blood. All receptors derive from a woman in her 70s in good health.

V is TRBV7-2 and J is TRBJ2-7; D possibly uses TRBD1 or TRBD2 (5 bases each). The length of the CDR3 is 15 residues. In germline, CDR1 is SGHTA, CDR2 FQGNSA. V dropped 5 bases and J dropped 2 bases, with 16 bases sitting between them. The CDR3 loop reads CASSLTRDDTYEQYF. The CDR3 DNA is TGTGCCAGCAGCCTAACCCGGGACGACACCTACGAGCAGTACTTC.

The rearrangement uses TRBV12-3 or TRBV12-4 and TRBJ2-1; 11 positions match TRBD2. Trimming took 6 bases from V and 15 from J; bases not matched to a gene: 16. The length of the CDR3 is 15 residues. The CDR3 DNA sequence: TGTGCCAGCAGACTTCCCCTAGCGGGGGGCCACCCGTTGTTCTTC. This encodes CASRLPLAGGHPLFF.

The DNA of the CDR3 is TGTGCCAGCAGCTCCACCTTTGGGTTCTCGATCACAGATACGCAGTATTTT. This gives the protein CASSSTFGFSITDTQYF. J is TRBJ2-3 and V is TRBV7-6; D call uncertain. Germline CDR1 reads SGHVS; CDR2 reads FNYEAQ. Trimming removed 4 bases at V and 2 bases at J, with 19 bases between. The CDR3 is 17 amino acids.

V usage is TRBV11-1 and J usage is TRBJ2-1; D remains ambiguous. This CDR3 region has 16 residues. Germline V gene lookup returns CDR1 SGHAT and CDR2 FQDESV (reference sequence). With 3 bases removed from V and 1 base from J, the gap between germline ends came to 13 bases. The CDR3 DNA sequence: TGTGCCAGCAGCTTGAGAATTAGCTCGTCCTACAATGAGCAGTTCTTC. Translating it yields CASSLRISSSYNEQFF.

This clonotype was found a few times. This rearrangement joins TRBV6-1 to TRBJ2-3; D possibly corresponds to TRBD2 (6 bases). Trimming left V 6 bases short and J 0 bases short, with 16 bases between. Germline-derived CDR1 and CDR2 are MNHNS and SASEGT. CDR3 length: 16 amino acids. The CDR3 bases are TGTGCCAGCAGATCACCATGGCGGGGAAGCACAGATACGCAGTATTTT. It encodes CASRSPWRGSTDTQYF.

The CDR3 DNA reads as TGCAGTGCCGGAGCGGGGAGTACACAAGAGACCCAGTACTTC. It is translated as CSAGAGSTQETQYF. The chain has TRBV20-1 and TRBJ2-5; 7 bases align to TRBD2. The CDR3 length is 14 residues. V gave up 6 bases and J gave up 2 bases; unmatched junction bases: 9. Germline assignment: CDR1 DFQATT and CDR2 SNEGSKA (reference sequence).

This clonotype was counted a few times. The chain uses TRBV20-1 and TRBJ2-5, with TRBD1 matching 10 bases. The V and J ends lost 7 bases and 4 bases, in that order; junction bases with no gene match: 0. In germline, CDR1 is DFQATT, CDR2 SNEGSKA (reference sequence). The CDR3 is made up of 11 amino acids. CDR3 sequence reads: CSGDRGETQYF. In nucleotides, the CDR3 is TGCAGTGGGGACAGGGGAGAGACCCAGTACTTC.

The chain combines TRBV7-2 with TRBJ2-5, with D tentatively TRBD2 (6 bases). This CDR3 is built from 14 residues. V was trimmed by 2 bases and J by 5 bases, leaving 12 bases between them. CDR1 SGHTA and CDR2 FQGNSA come from the germline V gene. The CDR3 region has the DNA TGTGCCAGCAGCTTAAGCCGAGGGAGGGAGACCCAGTACTTC. Residues: CASSLSRGRETQYF.